These 30 T cell receptor beta chains originate from one sample sequenced in a study of radiotherapy plus CTLA-4 blockade in lung cancer. Libraries were prepared by immunoSEQ multiplex PCR; TCRdb keeps only in-frame clonotypes and omits some of them. The table shows about 57,000 clones, with roughly 80% occurring only once. Here the sequenced sample was peripheral blood, taken from a patient treated with radiotherapy plus ipilimumab. These receptors came from a human donor with non-small cell lung cancer who had a complete response to radiotherapy plus ipilimumab.

The rearrangement joins TRBV7-9 to TRBJ2-7; 9 bases agree with TRBD1. CDR3 length equals 14 residues. Germline CDR1 reads SEHNR; CDR2 reads FQNEAQ (reference sequence). The J segment lost 5 bases and the V segment lost 5 bases, leaving 7 bases of the junction unmatched. The CDR3 nucleotides read TGTGCCAGCAGCCTCGGGACAGGGCCCAACGAGCAGTACGTC. Translation gives CASSLGTGPNEQYV.

The V and J genes are TRBV5-4 and TRBJ2-3, with TRBD2 matching 8 bases. The germline V gene has CDR1 SGHNT and CDR2 YYREEE (reference sequence). Trimming cost V 4 bases and J 5 bases; bases outside gene matches: 18. The CDR3 sequence is 18 residues long. DNA of the CDR3: TGTGCCAGCAGCGGGATATCTCGGGGGGGCCTTCTTGGAGATACGCAGTATTTT. Encoded protein: CASSGISRGGLLGDTQYF.

The chain combines TRBV4-1 with TRBJ2-1; maybe TRBD2 (6 bases). Germline V gives CDR1 MGHRA, CDR2 YSYEKL. Trimming pared 0 bases from V and 9 bases from J, leaving 12 bases between. The CDR3 extends over 14 amino acids. CDR3 region: CASSQELPGAEQFF. The DNA for the CDR3 is TGCGCCAGCAGCCAAGAACTCCCGGGAGCTGAGCAGTTCTTC.

The chain recombines TRBV27 with TRBJ2-1; D may be TRBD2 (5 bases). The CDR3 covers 14 residues. Germline V lookup: CDR1 MNHEY, CDR2 SMNVEV (reference sequence). Trimming pared 4 bases from V and 9 bases from J, leaving 16 bases between. The CDR3 coding sequence is TGTGCCAGCAGTTCAGCGGTTCGGAGTGGTGAGCAGTTCTTC. Its protein product is CASSSAVRSGEQFF.

The chain uses TRBV30 and TRBJ2-7; 9 positions match TRBD1. CDR1 GTSNPN and CDR2 SVGIG come from the germline V gene (reference sequence). This CDR3 has 16 residues. Trimming cost V 2 bases and J 4 bases; bases outside gene matches: 12. The CDR3 DNA sequence: TGTGCCTGGAGTAAACCGGGACAGGGAACCGGTTACGAGCAGTACTTC. Translating it yields CAWSKPGQGTGYEQYF.

This chain uses TRBV29-1 with TRBJ1-1, with 8 bases that match TRBD1. This CDR3 is built from 11 residues. Per germline, CDR1 SQVTM and CDR2 ANQGSEA. V lost 7 bases to trimming and J lost 4 bases; unmatched junction nucleotides: 2. DNA for the CDR3: TGCAGCGGTACAGGGGGCACTGAAGCTTTCTTT. This gives the protein CSGTGGTEAFF.

This chain connects TRBV11-3 to TRBJ2-3, with TRBD1 as a possible D gene (5 bases). Trimming removed 1 base at V and 0 bases at J, with 5 bases between. CDR1 is SGHNT and CDR2 is YENEEA in the germline V gene. This CDR3 has 14 residues. For the CDR3, the DNA is TGTGCCAGCAGCTTAGGACAGAGCACAGATACGCAGTATTTT. Translation gives CASSLGQSTDTQYF.

This clone showed up just a few times. The chain uses TRBV9 and TRBJ2-5; 9 nucleotides line up with TRBD2. Trimming took 0 bases from V and 3 from J; bases not matched to a gene: 3. CDR1 and CDR2 from the germline V gene are SGDLS and YYNGEE. The CDR3 consists of 15 residues. CDR3 residues: CASSVAPSGEETQYF. The CDR3, as DNA: TGTGCCAGCAGCGTAGCTCCTAGCGGGGAAGAGACCCAGTACTTC.

This clone has just a few counts. The chain employs TRBV6-5 and TRBJ1-2; no clear D. The CDR3 contains 15 residues. Trimming took off 5 bases at V and 2 bases at J, with 15 bases between the two ends. The germline V gene has CDR1 MNHEY and CDR2 SVGAGI. DNA of the CDR3: TGTGCCAGCAGTCCCCGCCGGACGGGGAACTATGGCTACACCTTC. This sequence encodes CASSPRRTGNYGYTF.

The chain uses TRBV19 and TRBJ1-2; D perhaps matches TRBD1 (6 bases). The CDR3 is 13 residues long. Germline V gene data show CDR1 as LNHDA and CDR2 as SQIVND (reference sequence). Trimming pared 6 bases from V and 4 bases from J, leaving 12 bases between. CDR3 protein: CASSKQGFYGYTF. The CDR3, as DNA: TGTGCCAGTAGCAAACAGGGCTTCTATGGCTACACCTTC.

This chain connects TRBV30 to TRBJ2-3, with TRBD2 identical over 14 bases. The CDR3 contains 16 residues. Per germline, CDR1 GTSNPN and CDR2 SVGIG (reference sequence). Trimming at V came to 1 base and at J to 1 base, leaving 1 base not matched to a gene. The DNA of the CDR3 is TGTGCCTGGAGTGCGACTAGCGGGGGGGGCACAGATACGCAGTATTTT. Translating it yields CAWSATSGGGTDTQYF.

The chain links TRBV27 to TRBJ1-2, with D possibly being TRBD1 (5 bases). The CDR3 totals 17 residues. Germline CDR1 reads MNHEY; CDR2 reads SMNVEV (reference sequence). V gave up 6 bases and J gave up 4 bases, with 24 bases separating them. The CDR3 region has the DNA TGTGCCAGCAGCCTTACAATACGCGGGGCCCTGGGCTATGGCTACACCTTC. Its protein product is CASSLTIRGALGYGYTF.

The count of this clone is one. The V gene is TRBV2, the J gene TRBJ1-2; D uncertain. The CDR3 sequence is 14 residues long. Germline CDR1 reads SNHLY; CDR2 reads FYNNEI. V lost 1 base and J 3 bases, leaving 9 bases between the germline ends. CDR3: CASSEGGRYYGYTF. Here the CDR3 DNA reads TGTGCCAGCAGTGAAGGTGGCAGATACTATGGCTACACCTTC.

The chain joins TRBV18 to TRBJ1-2; D not certain. The CDR3 has 13 residues. The V gene's germline CDR1 is KGHSH and CDR2 LQKENI. V shed 3 bases and J shed 1 base, with 6 bases lying between them. CDR3 DNA: TGTGCCAGCTCACCCAACAGTAACTATGGCTACACCTTC. Translating it yields CASSPNSNYGYTF.

J is TRBJ1-2 and V is TRBV6-6; TRBD1 matches at 8 bases. The CDR3 totals 14 residues. CDR1 and CDR2 (germline): MNHNY, SVGAGI (reference sequence). V was clipped by 8 bases and J by 4 bases; unmatched bases: 9. The CDR3 bases are TGTGCCAGCTCCCCCCCGGGACAGGCCTATGGCTACACCTTC. Protein product: CASSPPGQAYGYTF.

A few counts support this clone. This chain joins TRBV27 and TRBJ1-1; 7 nucleotides align to TRBD1. Per the germline V gene, CDR1 is MNHEY and CDR2 is SMNVEV (reference sequence). CDR3 length: 15 residues. V dropped 10 bases and J dropped 3; count of bases not matched to a gene: 14. The CDR3 spells CATSRGTRGDTEAFF. DNA for the CDR3: TGTGCCACTTCGCGCGGGACCAGGGGGGACACTGAAGCTTTCTTT.

The CDR3 loop reads CASSEDSNYGYTF. CDR3 in DNA: TGTGCCAGCTCAGAGGACAGTAACTATGGCTACACCTTC. This rearrangement joins TRBV18 to TRBJ1-2, with a tentative D call TRBD1 (6 bases). This CDR3 has 13 amino acids. Trimming left V 5 bases short and J 1 base short, with 8 bases between. Germline lookup yields CDR1 KGHSH and CDR2 LQKENI. The full variable domain, rest sourced from reference TRBV18 and TRBJ1-2, is NAGVMQNPRHLVRRRGQEARLRCSPMKGHSHVYWYRQLPEEGLKFMVYLQKENIIDESGMPKERFSAEFPKEGPSILRIQQVVRGDSAAYFCASSEDSNYGYTFGSGTRLTVV.

The genes are TRBV14 and TRBJ1-1; D is unclear. The germline gives CDR1 SGHDN, CDR2 FVKESK. Trimming shortened V by 3 bases and J by 5 bases, and 10 bases separated the two germline ends. This CDR3 is 13 amino acids long. The chain's CDR3 is CASSHGRSTEAFF. The CDR3 region has the DNA TGTGCCAGCAGCCACGGCAGGTCGACTGAAGCTTTCTTT. Full variable domain (outside the CDR3, taken from reference TRBV14 and TRBJ1-1): EAGVTQFPSHSVIEKGQTVTLRCDPISGHDNLYWYRRVMGKEIKFLLHFVKESKQDESGMPNNRFLAERTGGTYSTLKVQPAELEDSGVYFCASSHGRSTEAFFGQGTRLTVV.

DNA of the CDR3: TGTGCCAGTAGCCAAGGGAGGGATCAGCCCCAGCATTTT. Its translation is CASSQGRDQPQHF. This sequence joins TRBV19 and TRBJ1-5; no clear D. The CDR3 covers 13 residues. V lost 6 bases, J lost 5 bases, and 11 bases lay in between. The germline V gene encodes CDR1 LNHDA and CDR2 SQIVND (reference sequence).

This clone was seen a few times. This chain joins TRBV14 and TRBJ2-6; weak D call: TRBD2 (6 bases). The V gene's germline CDR1 is SGHDN and CDR2 FVKESK. This CDR3 is 14 amino acids long. The V end lost 11 bases, the J end lost 0 bases, and 11 bases lay between the germline ends. The CDR3: CASQAGSGANVLTF. CDR3 coding DNA: TGTGCCTCCCAAGCGGGCTCTGGGGCCAACGTCCTGACTTTC.

The V gene is TRBV7-2, the J gene TRBJ2-7; 9 nucleotides match TRBD1. The germline gives CDR1 SGHTA, CDR2 FQGNSA. The J segment lost 6 bases and the V segment lost 6 bases, leaving 21 bases of the junction unmatched. The CDR3 length is 18 residues. The CDR3 nucleotides read TGTGCCAGCAGAAAGACGGGACAGGGCCAATTACCACCTCGCGAGCAGTACTTC. Translation: CASRKTGQGQLPPREQYF.

The rearrangement links TRBV6-1 to TRBJ2-3; no clear D. The V end was cut by 2 bases, the J end by 0 bases, with 9 bases between. Per germline, CDR1 MNHNS and CDR2 SASEGT. The CDR3 runs 15 residues. The CDR3 loop reads CASSESGTSTDTQYF. The CDR3 DNA reads TGTGCCAGCAGTGAATCGGGTACTAGCACAGATACGCAGTATTTT.

V and J are TRBV19 and TRBJ1-2; D unresolved. This CDR3 is 13 amino acids long. Germline CDR1 is LNHDA and CDR2 is SQIVND (reference sequence). Trimming pared 5 bases from V and 4 bases from J, leaving 11 bases between. CDR3 sequence: CASSGGPFYGYTF. The CDR3 nucleotides are TGTGCCAGTAGTGGAGGGCCCTTCTATGGCTACACCTTC.

V gene TRBV5-1 combines with J gene TRBJ1-1; 9 nucleotides line up with TRBD1. The V gene end was trimmed by 0 bases and the J gene end by 8 bases; junction bases not matched to a gene: 5. CDR3 length: 14 amino acids. Germline V gene lookup returns CDR1 SGHRS and CDR2 YFSETQ. In nucleotides, the CDR3 is TGCGCCAGCAGCTTGGGGAAACAGGGGGCAGAAGCTTTCTTT. Amino acid sequence: CASSLGKQGAEAFF.

The chain carries TRBV19 and TRBJ1-2, with 9 positions matching TRBD1. The germline V gene has CDR1 LNHDA and CDR2 SQIVND (reference sequence). The V segment lost 6 bases and the J segment 8 bases; nucleotides outside the gene matches: 16. This CDR3 has 16 residues. CDR3 DNA: TGTGCCAGTAGGCCAAACCCTTACAGGGGGCGCGAGGGCTACACCTTC. Encoded protein: CASRPNPYRGREGYTF.

The rearrangement uses TRBV1 and TRBJ2-1; the DNA was not used to check the table's D call, TRBD2. TRBV1 is a pseudogene. The CDR3 spans 16 residues. The CDR3 loop reads CTSSLLREGGLGEQFF. The CDR3 DNA reads as TGCACCAGCAGCCTTTTGCGGGAGGGAGGTCTCGGTGAGCAGTTCTTC.

V usage is TRBV27 and J usage is TRBJ1-2; 8 nucleotides agree with TRBD1. The CDR3 runs to 15 residues. Germline lookup yields CDR1 MNHEY and CDR2 SMNVEV (reference sequence). Unmatched junction bases numbered 11, after V lost 4 bases and J lost 7 bases. In DNA form, the CDR3 reads TGTGCCAGCAGTTCCGGGGGCAGGGGGCAAGTTGGCTACACCTTC. Protein product: CASSSGGRGQVGYTF.

The rearrangement joins TRBV2 to TRBJ1-5, with a possible D match to TRBD1 (6 bases). The CDR3 sequence is 15 residues long. Trimming took off 10 bases at V and 4 bases at J, with 20 bases between the two ends. The germline gives CDR1 SNHLY, CDR2 FYNNEI. CDR3 loop: CATAITTGLNQPQHF. The DNA of the CDR3 is TGTGCCACCGCGATAACGACAGGTTTGAATCAGCCCCAGCATTTT.

The V gene is TRBV29-1, the J gene TRBJ1-1; D remains ambiguous. V lost 3 bases to trimming and J lost 0 bases, with 14 bases between them. The CDR3 consists of 15 residues. CDR1 is SQVTM and CDR2 is ANQGSEA in the germline V gene. The CDR3 here is CSVDGSRVLNTEAFF. In DNA form, the CDR3 reads TGCAGCGTTGACGGGTCGAGGGTTCTGAACACTGAAGCTTTCTTT. Full variable domain (remainder filled in from reference TRBV29-1 and TRBJ1-1): SAVISQKPSRDICQRGTSLTIQCQVDSQVTMMFWYRQQPGQSLTLIATANQGSEATYESGFVIDKFPISRPNLTFSTLTVSNMSPEDSSIYLCSVDGSRVLNTEAFFGQGTRLTVV.

The chain couples TRBV4-1 to TRBJ2-5, with D possibly TRBD2 on 6 matching bases. Trimming cost V 4 bases and J 11 bases, with 17 bases left between them. The germline gives CDR1 MGHRA, CDR2 YSYEKL. This CDR3 has 13 residues. The CDR3 nucleotides read TGCGCCAGCAGCCCGGACCGGGACTCCGAACAGTACTTC. This encodes CASSPDRDSEQYF.